This passage covers 15 T cell receptor beta chains from one sample sequenced in a study of blood T cell repertoires in COVID-19. TCRdb keeps only in-frame clones here, not all; method: immunoSEQ multiplex PCR. The sample carries 140,000 to 150,000 clones, approximately 85% recorded once. Sequences were obtained from peripheral blood. These receptors were collected from an older woman with COVID-19, enrolled during active disease.

This clone was counted once. The rearrangement links TRBV5-1 to TRBJ2-3; D unclear. V was pared by 1 base and J by 1 base, with 22 bases between. Looked up from germline, CDR1 is SGHRS and CDR2 is YFSETQ. The length of the CDR3 is 19 residues. DNA of the CDR3: TGCGCCAGCAGCTTGTACGCCCCCGGGTCGCCCGCGGGCACAGATACGCAGTATTTT. Its protein is CASSLYAPGSPAGTDTQYF. Drawing the rest from reference TRBV5-1 and TRBJ2-3, the complete variable domain is KAGVTQTPRYLIKTRGQQVTLSCSPISGHRSVSWYQQTPGQGLQFLFEYFSETQRNKGNFPGRFSGRQFSNSRSEMNVSTLELGDSALYLCASSLYAPGSPAGTDTQYFGPGTRLTVL.

J is TRBJ1-4 and V is TRBV19, with D possibly matching TRBD1 (6 bases). There are 18 residues in the CDR3. Germline CDR1 LNHDA, CDR2 SQIVND (reference sequence). V gave up 4 bases and J gave up 0 bases, with 18 bases separating them. CDR3 in amino acids: CASSKGQTRLATNEKLFF. The CDR3 DNA reads as TGTGCCAGTAGTAAGGGACAAACCCGGCTTGCAACTAATGAAAAACTGTTTTTT.

The rearrangement joins TRBV19 to TRBJ1-4; D ambiguous. Trimming cost V 9 bases and J 3 bases, with 11 bases left between them. The CDR3 consists of 13 residues. Germline V CDR1 and CDR2: LNHDA, SQIVND (reference sequence). CDR3 coding DNA: TGTGCCAGCTCGACGGACTCTAATGAAAAACTGTTTTTT. Amino acids: CASSTDSNEKLFF. The complete variable domain, with remaining parts taken from reference TRBV19 and TRBJ1-4, reads DGGITQSPKYLFRKEGQNVTLSCEQNLNHDAMYWYRQDPGQGLRLIYYSQIVNDFQKGDIAEGYSVSREKKESFPLTVTSAQKNPTAFYLCASSTDSNEKLFFGSGTQLSVL.

The chain carries TRBV27 and TRBJ2-7; TRBD1 matches at 8 bases. Germline-derived CDR1 and CDR2 are MNHEY and SMNVEV (reference sequence). With 4 bases clipped from V and 2 bases from J, the junction kept 10 bases outside the gene matches. The CDR3 runs to 16 residues. The CDR3 nucleotides read TGTGCCAGCAGTTCGCCTCAGGGGGCGCGGGCCTACGAGCAGTACTTC. It is translated as CASSSPQGARAYEQYF.

This sequence joins TRBV5-1 and TRBJ2-3, with a tentative D call TRBD1 (7 bases). CDR3 length: 15 amino acids. Germline values: CDR1 SGHRS, CDR2 YFSETQ. Trimming left V 4 bases short and J 6 bases short, with 18 bases between. The DNA for the CDR3 is TGCGCCAGCAGCGATCTCAGGGGGGCCGGGGATACGCAGTATTTT. Translating it yields CASSDLRGAGDTQYF.

This sequence joins TRBV6-4 and TRBJ2-3; 9 bases map to TRBD2. V was pared by 5 bases and J by 0 bases, with 6 bases of the junction left unmatched. The V gene's germline CDR1 is MRHNA and CDR2 SNTAGT. The CDR3 sequence is 16 residues long. In nucleotides, the CDR3 is TGTGCCAGCAGTTTGGGACTAGCCGCTAGCACAGATACGCAGTATTTT. This codes for CASSLGLAASTDTQYF.

The V call is TRBV10-2, the J call TRBJ2-7; 10 bases are shared with TRBD2. Germline lookup yields CDR1 WSHSY and CDR2 SAAADI. The length of the CDR3 is 14 residues. Losses at the gene ends were 7 bases for V and 3 bases for J; bases not matched to a gene: 6. The CDR3 nucleotides read TGCGCCAGCACTAGCGGGGGATACGGCTACGAGCAGTACTTC. It yields the protein CASTSGGYGYEQYF.

The count of this clone is one. This rearrangement joins TRBV5-1 to TRBJ2-1, with D tentatively TRBD2 (5 bases). CDR1 is SGHRS, CDR2 YFSETQ, per germline. The CDR3 runs 13 residues. V gave up 0 bases and J gave up 9 bases, with 10 bases separating them. The CDR3 coding sequence is TGCGCCAGCAGCTTGGTGGTAGCGATTGAGCAGTTCTTC. Translation: CASSLVVAIEQFF.

The chain combines TRBV7-9 with TRBJ2-4; TRBD2 matches 11 bases. The CDR3 totals 18 residues. Germline CDR1 reads SEHNR; CDR2 reads FQNEAQ (reference sequence). Trimming removed 5 bases from V and 0 bases from J; junction bases left unmatched: 9. This chain's CDR3 is CASSPRLAGPIAKNIQYF. Written as DNA, the CDR3 is TGTGCCAGCAGCCCACGACTAGCGGGGCCTATAGCCAAAAACATTCAGTACTTC.

V gene TRBV4-2 combines with J gene TRBJ2-7; D unclear. CDR1 LGHNA and CDR2 YNFKEQ come from the germline V gene. The CDR3 sequence is 16 residues long. Trimming shortened V by 0 bases and J by 3 bases, and 15 bases separated the two germline ends. The CDR3, as DNA: TGTGCCAGCAGCCAAGATAGGTCGCCACGGGTCTACGAGCAGTACTTC. This encodes CASSQDRSPRVYEQYF.

The chain uses TRBV4-1 and TRBJ2-1, with 9 bases fitting TRBD2. CDR3 length: 15 residues. The trim removed 1 base at V and 4 bases at J, leaving 2 bases unmatched. CDR1 is MGHRA and CDR2 is YSYEKL in the germline V gene. CDR3 protein: CASSQGSGGYNEQFF. The CDR3 DNA reads TGCGCCAGCAGCCAAGGCAGCGGGGGGTACAATGAGCAGTTCTTC.

This sequence joins TRBV7-9 and TRBJ1-1, with 8 bases identical to TRBD1. CDR3 length: 10 residues. The germline V gene encodes CDR1 SEHNR and CDR2 FQNEAQ (reference sequence). Unmatched junction bases numbered 1, after V lost 6 bases and J lost 10 bases. CDR3 coding DNA: TGTGCCAGCAGTGGACAGGGAGCTTTCTTT. Its translation is CASSGQGAFF.

This chain links TRBV6-2 or TRBV6-3 with TRBJ2-1; 8 nucleotides agree with TRBD2. The CDR3 covers 15 residues. Germline trimming cut 2 bases from V and 7 bases from J; bases unmatched to any gene: 7. Germline loops: CDR1 MNHEY, CDR2 SVGEGT. CDR3 region: CASSYGGGRKNEQFF. CDR3 DNA: TGTGCCAGCAGTTACGGCGGGGGGAGGAAGAATGAGCAGTTCTTC.

The chain carries TRBV5-5 and TRBJ1-1; D perhaps matches TRBD1 (5 bases). The CDR3 spans 14 residues. V shed 5 bases and J shed 1 base, with 12 bases lying between them. Looked up from germline, CDR1 is SGHKS and CDR2 is YYEKEE (reference sequence). Here the CDR3 reads CASRPGGRNTEAFF. CDR3 DNA sequence: TGTGCCAGCAGACCCGGGGGACGGAACACTGAAGCTTTCTTT.

The genes are TRBV10-3 and TRBJ1-4; 9 bases map to TRBD1. The CDR3 spans 17 residues. Germline loops: CDR1 ENHRY, CDR2 SYGVKD. J was trimmed by 7 bases and V by 3 bases; bases with no gene match: 12. CDR3 sequence reads: CAISDVPGQGAGEKLFF. CDR3 sequence (DNA): TGTGCCATCAGTGATGTCCCGGGACAGGGCGCAGGTGAAAAACTGTTTTTT.